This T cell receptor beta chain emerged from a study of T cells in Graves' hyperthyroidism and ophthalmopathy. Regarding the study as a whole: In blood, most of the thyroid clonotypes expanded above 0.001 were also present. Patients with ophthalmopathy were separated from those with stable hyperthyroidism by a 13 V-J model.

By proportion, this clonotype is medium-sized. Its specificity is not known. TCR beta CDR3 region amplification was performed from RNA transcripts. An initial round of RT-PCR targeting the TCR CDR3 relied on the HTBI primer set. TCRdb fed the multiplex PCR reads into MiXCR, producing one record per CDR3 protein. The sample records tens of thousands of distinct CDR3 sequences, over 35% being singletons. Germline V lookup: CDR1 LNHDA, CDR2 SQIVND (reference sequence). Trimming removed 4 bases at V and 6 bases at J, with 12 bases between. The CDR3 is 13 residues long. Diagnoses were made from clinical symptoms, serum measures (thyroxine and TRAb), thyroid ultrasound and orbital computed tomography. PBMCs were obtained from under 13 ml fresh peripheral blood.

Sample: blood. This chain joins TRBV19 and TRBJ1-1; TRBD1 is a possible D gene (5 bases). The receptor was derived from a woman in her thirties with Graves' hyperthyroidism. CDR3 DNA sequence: TGTGCCAGTAGTAAAGGGGAGATCCCTGAAGCTTTCTTT. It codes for CASSKGEIPEAFF.